The entry that follows covers one T cell receptor (beta chain) sequence. There is no known antigen for this receptor. One base away there is no much larger clone; base qualities are not given. The data derive from a study of shared clonotypes between healthy human individuals (dated by TCRdb to 2020 to 2022). About the study as a whole: Three men and two women, aged 18 to 49 years, made up the cohort. Leukapheresis yielded between about 0.85 and 10 billion PBMCs per donor. To estimate repertoire size and how much clonotypes are shared between individuals, the study performed deep sequencing of blood TCR repertoires from roughly five healthy adults. Per donor, three plates each were used for CD4 naive and CD4 memory, two for CD8 naive, and one for CD8 memory. To increase sequencing depth and limit assay-specific biases, different laboratories used diverse techniques to prepare libraries and sequence TCR repertoires.

From cysteine to phenylalanine, the CDR3 is 14 amino acids long. The entry retains the CDR3 DNA only, 42 bases that are in frame from base 1. V drops 2 bases and J drops 9 bases, leaving 16 bases in between. As encoded in the germline V gene, CDR1 is SGHTA while CDR2 is FQGTGA. Using the deep immunoSEQ assay, TCR CDR3 regions were amplified from genomic DNA by multiplex PCR. Extracted genomic DNA from each cell subset was spread evenly across all wells of several immunoSEQ 96-well plates, with each plate serving as a replicate. For sorted subsets, about 220 ng of genomic DNA, equivalent to tens of thousands of T cell genomes, went into each replicate PCR. Purified libraries were measured with a Qubit 3.0 fluorometer, size-checked on a Bioanalyzer 2100, and measured again with the KAPA Library Quantification kit. A separate single-read 150-cycle Illumina NextSeq 550 flow cell was used to sequence each immunoSEQ 96-well plate. As for the original processing: The immunoSEQ output contained only junctional sequences without quality scores, so filtering could not match that applied to full-length reads. To assign V/J genes and CDR3, sequences were annotated against IMGT germline references using PyIR, a Python wrapper for IgBLAST v1.9. Any read was removed if the V/J assignment was weak (E-value above 1e-6), the CDR3 was missing, or the read contained stop codons, out-of-frame junctions, or ambiguous translated residues. V3J clonotypes were defined by identical inferred V gene, J gene, and CDR3 amino acid sequence. The percentage overlap between two repertoires was calculated by dividing the number of shared unique clonotypes by the size of the smaller repertoire. Repertoire richness was assessed with RTK rarefaction, the Chao1 estimator, and Recon v2.1 estimates of unobserved clonotypes. Generation probabilities for all TCRbeta clonotypes obtained by the gDNA method from four donors were computed using OLGA. TCRdb's version of the immuneACCESS table is confined to in-frame rearrangements and falls short of the full clone set. An unresolved V gene accounts for under half of the shortfall where checked; the remainder is of unknown origin. The V and J calls and the clone size are those of that table, but D and trimming were determined from the DNA. Across this sample there are fewer than 3 million clones, with around 93% seen only once. The top ten hold 0.3% to 0.4% of the sample.

Healthy HIV-negative adults with no recently reported acute infections or vaccinations were included as donors. Every donor was a Caucasian adult living in Nashville, Tennessee, USA. Magnetic negative selection was used to enrich CD4+ T cells, after which naive cells were positively selected on CD45RA and the negative fraction became the memory subset. Blood was collected by leukapheresis, and PBMCs were isolated by Ficoll-Histopaque density gradient centrifugation and then cryopreserved in liquid nitrogen vapor phase. Analytical flow cytometry was used to check the purity and quantity of each magnetically sorted T cell population. From each sorted fraction, genomic DNA was isolated and quantified by UV absorbance on a Nanodrop 2000c. Summary of the overall study and its limitations: Across four donors, about 4.5% of naive CD4, around 3.5% of naive CD8, 2% to 2.5% of memory CD4, and under 0.45% of memory CD8 clonotypes were shared. Sampling was restricted to blood, and TCR repertoires in tissue are likely to differ from TCR repertoires in blood. Naive subsets generally had larger estimated clonotype richness than memory subsets. Pairwise subsampling indicated that sequencing depth was expected to affect the degree of clonotype sharing among donors. Incomplete sequencing was indicated by rarefaction of sorted-subset datasets, despite the large sequencing depth. Because the study included only a small number of donors, the genetic and exposure-history diversity represented was limited. Compared with non-shared clonotypes, clonotypes shared by all four sorted-subset donors had higher generation probabilities.

This TCR came from a man younger than 35 in good health. Some clones in this sample may be carry-over from other donors' samples. The rearranged chain carries TRBV7-3 and TRBJ2-5, with the D gene uncertain. Sequencing was done on a sample of naive CD4+ T cells from PBMCs. Taken with the paper, the label for cell subset or site translates to: CD45RA+ positively selected. The DNA sequence is given as TGTGCCAGCAGCTTAGGACGGTCCACTCAGTCCCAGTACTTC. Translation gives CASSLGRSTQSQYF. The reference TRBV7-3 and TRBJ2-5 proteins fill in what lies around the CDR3, so the full variable domain reads GAGVSQTPSNKVTEKGKYVELRCDPISGHTALYWYRQSLGQGPEFLIYFQGTGAADDSGLPNDRFFAVRPEGSVSTLKIQRTERGDSAVYLCASSLGRSTQSQYFGPGTRLLVL.